This TCR beta chain appears in the sequencing data of a study of T cells in Graves' hyperthyroidism and ophthalmopathy. Study-level results: Blood also held most thyroid clonotypes expanded beyond 0.001.

This clonotype was counted at least ten times. Antigen: not known. Trimming stripped 3 bases from V and 1 base from J, with 10 bases between. The germline V gene encodes CDR1 DFQATT and CDR2 SNEGSKA (reference sequence). The CDR3 runs 14 residues. RNA transcripts were the template for amplifying TCR beta CDR3 regions. First-round RT-PCR of the TCR CDR3 relied on the HTBI primer set. TCRdb re-derived calls from the multiplex PCR reads in MiXCR, one entry per CDR3 protein. The sample has fewer than 650,000 distinct CDR3 sequences; 12% to 15% are singletons. On the basis of clinical symptoms, serum thyroxine and TRAb, thyroid ultrasound and orbital computed tomography, diagnoses were made. Cells are PBMCs isolated from about 10 ml of fresh blood.

This chain uses TRBV20-1 with TRBJ2-1; the D is unclear. Sample: blood. This receptor was taken from a woman under 30 with Graves' ophthalmopathy. The CDR3 sequence is CSASTDPSYNEQFF. The CDR3 DNA is TGCAGTGCTAGTACCGACCCGTCCTACAATGAGCAGTTCTTC.